This TCR beta chain originates from a study of spatial heterogeneity in lung cancer. Study as a whole: The mean occurrence of each unique TCR and UMI combination in raw reads exceeded eight.

Trimming removed 1 base at V and 2 bases at J, with 11 bases between. The germline V gene encodes CDR1 KGHSH and CDR2 LQKENI. The CDR3 sequence is 15 residues long. This clonotype was counted many times. What it binds is unknown. The sample's time point: blood at routine non-recurrence follow-up after resection. Frozen PBMC, nontumor lung or tumor provided whole RNA, which was sequenced unsorted. Study outcomes and limitations: Ubiquitous expanded tumor TCRs appeared in blood more at resection than follow-up.

TCRdb reprocessed the 5' RACE reads via MiXCR and lists one record per CDR3 protein. The profile covers approximately 12,000 distinct CDR3 sequences, with 10% appearing a single time and about 34% taken by the ten largest. This chain links TRBV18 with TRBJ1-2; D gene unclear. The sequencing here drew on PBMCs, taken at follow-up. The receptor was isolated from a female donor with early-stage non-small cell lung cancer. The DNA for the CDR3 is TGTGCCAGCTCACCACAGGTGCAGAAAAACTATGGCTACACCTTC. Protein product: CASSPQVQKNYGYTF.